The rows below give T cell receptor beta chains drawn from one sample of a study of human T cells and chemical hapten exposure. MiXCR was run by TCRdb on the RACE reads, yielding one entry per CDR3 protein. The table shows 380,000 or so distinct CDR3 sequences, with 4.8% occurring only once. Here the sequenced sample was whole blood, taken in connection with sensitization to the hapten diphenylcyclopropenone (DPC). The origin of the receptors is a woman between 50 and 59 years old with alopecia areata. Some clones in this sample may be carry-over from other donors' samples. Each CDR3 is given with its conserved first and last residue. D genes are given only for firm matches. Not all rows give a size; the values are once, few, many and, for expanded clones, a class.

- | many | TRBJ2-1 | TRBV29-1 | TGCAGCGGGCAGGAGGGGAGGATCGGCAATGAGCAGTTCTTC | CSGQEGRIGNEQFF
- | - | TRBJ2-1 | TRBV6-2/TRBV6-3 | TGTGCCAGCAGTTACTCGAGGGGAAGGAATGAGCAGTTCTTC | CASSYSRGRNEQFF
- | - | TRBJ2-4 | TRBV20-1 | TGCAGTGCTAGAGGGACCCCCGGGACCGATATTCAGTACTTC | CSARGTPGTDIQYF
TRBD1 | few | TRBJ2-7 | TRBV7-9 | TGTGCCAGCAGCTTCCCAACGGACAGGGGTTACGAGCAGTACTTC | CASSFPTDRGYEQYF
- | many | TRBJ2-5 | TRBV7-2 | TGTGCCAGCAGCGGGGGACGGACTCAAGAGACCCAGTACTTC | CASSGGRTQETQYF
TRBD2 | many | TRBJ2-1 | TRBV28 | TGTGCCAGCAGTTCCTCTAGCGGGAATTCGCGGGGTGAGCAGTTCTTC | CASSSSSGNSRGEQFF
TRBD1 | - | TRBJ1-2 | TRBV12-3/TRBV12-4 | TGTGCCAGCAGTTCTGAGGGGGCGGTTGGCTACACCTTC | CASSSEGAVGYTF
TRBD2 | many | TRBJ2-5 | TRBV9 | TGTGCCAGCAGCGCCGAGCTGGCGGGAGGGGAGGAGACCCAGTACTTC | CASSAELAGGEETQYF
TRBD2 | - | TRBJ2-2 | TRBV27 | TGTGCCAGCAGCGGGACTAGCGGGGCGATTTGGGGGGAGCTGTTTTTT | CASSGTSGAIWGELFF
- | few | TRBJ2-1 | TRBV12-3/TRBV12-4 | TGTGCCAGCAGTTTCCTCGCCAGCAATGAGCAGTTCTTC | CASSFLASNEQFF
- | many | TRBJ1-5 | TRBV4-2 | TGTGCCAGCAGTCCACACTCCGGACTGGGAATAGAGGCTAGCAATCAGCCCCAGCATTTT | CASSPHSGLGIEASNQPQHF
TRBD2 | - | TRBJ2-3 | TRBV6-2/TRBV6-3 | TGTGCCAGCAGTTCGTTAGCGGGCACGTGGGTTGATACGCAGTATTTT | CASSSLAGTWVDTQYF
- | few | TRBJ2-1 | TRBV20-1 | TGCAGTGCTAGTAAAGGGAGGGGACAGACCTACAATGAGCAGTTCTTC | CSASKGRGQTYNEQFF
- | - | TRBJ1-5 | TRBV6-1 | TGTGCCAGCAGTGAAGCGAATGGGGGGGGTCAGCCCCAGCATTTT | CASSEANGGGQPQHF
- | - | TRBJ2-4 | TRBV15 | TGTGCCACCAGCAGAGACCCCATCTTAGCCAAAAACATTCAGTACTTC | CATSRDPILAKNIQYF
- | many | TRBJ2-7 | TRBV30 | TGTGCCTGGAGTGTACGGGGGGAGCAGTACTTC | CAWSVRGEQYF
- | few | TRBJ1-6 | TRBV6-5 | TGTGCCAGCAGTTCGGAGACGGGTAATTCACCCCTCCACTTT | CASSSETGNSPLHF
- | few | TRBJ2-1 | TRBV6-6 | TGTGCCAGCAGTCCCGGTCGGGGGCGTGAGCAGTTCTTC | CASSPGRGREQFF
TRBD2 | - | TRBJ2-3 | TRBV2 | TGTGCCAGCAGTGAATTCAGCGGGGGGGTTACGGGAGATACGCAGTATTTT | CASSEFSGGVTGDTQYF
- | - | TRBJ2-7 | TRBV27 | TGTGCCAGCAGTTTACAGGGTACCGAGCAGTACTTC | CASSLQGTEQYF
- | many | TRBJ1-1 | TRBV2 | TGTGCCAGCGTCCGCAGGCTAAACACTGAAGCTTTCTTT | CASVRRLNTEAFF
TRBD2 | many | TRBJ2-7 | TRBV7-2 | TGTGCCAGCAGCTTAGCACTAGCGGGGGTTCAGTCCTACGAGCAGTACTTC | CASSLALAGVQSYEQYF
- | many | TRBJ1-5 | TRBV12-3/TRBV12-4 | TGTGCCAGCAGCCCTGTCAGGGGACGCAATCAGCCCCAGCATTTT | CASSPVRGRNQPQHF
- | many | TRBJ1-1 | TRBV5-1 | TGCGCCAGCAGCTCATTGGACAGTGCCACTGAAGCTTTCTTT | CASSSLDSATEAFF
- | many | TRBJ2-3 | TRBV9 | TGTGCCAGCAGCGCGGGCGAGGGCGGAGATACGCAGTATTTT | CASSAGEGGDTQYF
- | few | TRBJ1-5 | TRBV7-9 | TGTGCCAGCAGCCTTGGACAGCCTGGGCGGCCCCAGCATTTT | CASSLGQPGRPQHF
TRBD2 | many | TRBJ2-3 | TRBV7-2 | TGTGCCAGCAGCTTAAATAGCGGGAGTATTGCAGATACGCAGTATTTT | CASSLNSGSIADTQYF
- | many | TRBJ2-3 | TRBV5-5 | TGTGCCAGCAACCTGAAGGGTGCCCCAGATACGCAGTATTTT | CASNLKGAPDTQYF
TRBD1 | many | TRBJ1-5 | TRBV5-6 | TGTGCCAGCAGCTTCATTCGAGACAGGGCGTTTGCGGCTTATAGCAATCAGCCCCAGCATTTT | CASSFIRDRAFAAYSNQPQHF
- | - | TRBJ2-3 | TRBV12-5 | TGTGCTAGTGCCCTGGGGACGAGAGGGCCGACAGATACGCAGTATTTT | CASALGTRGPTDTQYF
- | few | TRBJ1-2 | TRBV30 | TGTGCCTGGAGTCGGGACACGCATGGCTACACCTTC | CAWSRDTHGYTF
- | many | TRBJ2-7 | TRBV27 | TGTGCCAGCAGTTTGGTAGCCGGGGACTACGAGCAGTACTTC | CASSLVAGDYEQYF
- | few | TRBJ1-1 | TRBV5-1 | TGCGCCAGCAGCTCCGGACAGACCTTGAACACTGAAGCTTTCTTT | CASSSGQTLNTEAFF